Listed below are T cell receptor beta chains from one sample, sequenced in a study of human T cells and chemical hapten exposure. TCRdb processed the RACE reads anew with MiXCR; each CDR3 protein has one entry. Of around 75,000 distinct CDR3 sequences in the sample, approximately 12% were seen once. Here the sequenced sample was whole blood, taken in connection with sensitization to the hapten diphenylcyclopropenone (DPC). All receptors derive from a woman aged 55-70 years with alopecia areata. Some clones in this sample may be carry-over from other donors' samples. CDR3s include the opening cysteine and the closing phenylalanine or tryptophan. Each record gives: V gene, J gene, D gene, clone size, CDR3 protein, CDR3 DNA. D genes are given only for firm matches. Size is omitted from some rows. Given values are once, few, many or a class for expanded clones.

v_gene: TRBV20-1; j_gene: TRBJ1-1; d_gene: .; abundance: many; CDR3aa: CSAPGGTEAFF; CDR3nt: TGCAGTGCTCCCGGGGGCACTGAAGCTTTCTTT
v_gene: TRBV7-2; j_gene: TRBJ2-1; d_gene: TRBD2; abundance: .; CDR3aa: CASSLVPTSGGYNEQFF; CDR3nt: TGTGCCAGCAGCTTAGTACCCACTAGCGGGGGTTACAATGAGCAGTTCTTC
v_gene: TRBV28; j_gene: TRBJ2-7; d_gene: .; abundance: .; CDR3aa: CASSLLYRTYEQCF; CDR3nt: TGTGCCAGCAGTTTATTGTACAGAACCTACGAGCAGTGCTTC
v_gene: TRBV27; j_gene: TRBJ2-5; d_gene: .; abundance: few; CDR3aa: CASSPWGAGSQETQYF; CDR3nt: TGTGCCAGCAGTCCCTGGGGGGCGGGAAGTCAAGAGACCCAGTACTTC
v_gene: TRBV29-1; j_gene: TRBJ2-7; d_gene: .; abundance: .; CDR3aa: CSVKLPTLLYEQYF; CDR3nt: TGCAGCGTTAAGCTTCCGACTTTGTTGTACGAGCAGTACTTC
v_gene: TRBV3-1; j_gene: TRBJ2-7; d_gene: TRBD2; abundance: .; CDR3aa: CAGSQPEPSGGTPLWEQYF; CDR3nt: TGTGCCGGCAGCCAACCAGAGCCTAGCGGGGGGACCCCCCTTTGGGAGCAGTACTTC
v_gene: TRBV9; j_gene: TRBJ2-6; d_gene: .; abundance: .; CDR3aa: CASSITGFSGANVLTF; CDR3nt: TGTGCCAGCAGCATCACAGGGTTCTCTGGGGCCAACGTCCTGACTTTC
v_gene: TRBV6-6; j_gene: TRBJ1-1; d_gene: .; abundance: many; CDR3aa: CASSYGGVDSGAFF; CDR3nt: TGTGCCAGCAGCTACGGTGGGGTGGACAGCGGGGCTTTCTTT
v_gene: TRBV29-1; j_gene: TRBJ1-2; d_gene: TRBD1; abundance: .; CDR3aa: CSVAGQNYGYTF; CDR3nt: TGCAGCGTTGCGGGACAGAACTATGGCTACACCTTC
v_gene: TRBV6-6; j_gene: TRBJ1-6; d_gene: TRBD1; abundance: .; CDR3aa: CASKYRDRGYSPLHF; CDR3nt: TGTGCCAGCAAGTACCGGGACAGGGGATATTCACCCCTCCACTTT
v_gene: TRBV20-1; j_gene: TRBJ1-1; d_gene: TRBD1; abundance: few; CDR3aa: CSARVTGDRTEAFF; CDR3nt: TGCAGTGCTAGAGTGACAGGGGATAGGACTGAAGCTTTCTTT
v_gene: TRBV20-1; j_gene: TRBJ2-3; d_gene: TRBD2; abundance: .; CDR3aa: CSATTSGGSVDTQYF; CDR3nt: TGCAGTGCCACGACTAGCGGGGGGTCGGTTGATACGCAGTATTTT
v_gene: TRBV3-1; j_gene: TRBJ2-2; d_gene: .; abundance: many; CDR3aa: CASREAPGELFF; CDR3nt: TGTGCCAGCAGGGAGGCACCCGGGGAGCTGTTTTTT